This TCR beta chain was captured by sequencing in a study of blood T cell repertoires in COVID-19. Study-level information: Acute and convalescent COVID-19 specimens originated in the United States, Italy and Spain.

Here immunoSEQ multiplex PCR was the method, and the copy in TCRdb shows in-frame clones only, minus some. The sample has 240,000 or so clones, just under 90% seen once; the top ten hold about 1%. Participants, about 18 to 90 years old, spanned more than 20 US areas. Clinical history reported by participants formed the basis on which cohorts were assigned. Exposed participants encountered a COVID-19 case during the 2 weeks preceding study entry. V dropped 7 bases and J dropped 0; count of bases not matched to a gene: 3. The CDR3 runs to 15 residues. Germline assignment: CDR1 SNHLY and CDR2 FYNNEI. The sequence came from a man aged 50 to 59 who had been exposed to COVID-19. What was sequenced was PBMCs or T cells enriched from blood (not recorded which). The rearrangement uses TRBV2 and TRBJ2-6; 7 bases are a match to TRBD1. The CDR3 coding sequence is TGTGCCAGCAATACAGGGGCCTCTGGGGCCAACGTCCTGACTTTC. Translated, it gives CASNTGASGANVLTF.